The subject of this entry is one TCR beta chain. This clone's antigen is unknown. No base quality information exists; no much larger clone differs at one position. The sample is drawn from a study of identifying expanded T cells in peripheral blood (dated by TCRdb to the late 2010s). About the study as a whole: Four technical replicates, made by sequencing separate aliquots from the same pool of genomic DNA, were compared pairwise. General findings and caveats noted by the study authors: The authors expected that biological variance in healthy repertoires might rise further over much longer intervals, such as months to years. Across all healthy-donor time intervals, the beta-binomial model significantly cut both the number of clones called differentially abundant and the false-positive rate. The binomial model flagged about 1.2 differentially abundant clones between technical replicates, compared with about 15 over around 2 weeks and 19 over roughly 4 weeks. For all healthy donors, the variance in clone template counts between approximately two-week samples rose significantly as total template count increased.

The CDR3, from cysteine to phenylalanine, totals 15 residues. Only CDR3 DNA remains: 45 bases, in frame from the first base. V is pared back by 0 bases and J by 7 bases, with 13 bases lying between the germline termini. As encoded in the germline V gene, CDR1 is SGDLS while CDR2 is YYNGEE. TCRbeta CDR3 regions were profiled with the immunoSEQ Assay using bias-controlled multiplex PCR amplification of genomic DNA. On the study's bioinformatics: To quantify the absolute abundance of each unique TCRbeta CDR3 region, the sequences were collapsed and filtered. Two models were used to test differential abundance: a binomial model (Fisher-equivalent) and a beta-binomial model that adds time-dependent variance fitted from healthy donors. Any clone with fewer than 5 combined templates was excluded, and a clone was called differentially abundant if its Benjamini-Hochberg FDR was below 0.01. Beta-binomial variance was modeled as a function of total template count across the two samples using the form v = (b*log(k)+a)^2. As stored in TCRdb, this immuneACCESS dataset retains in-frame rearrangements with V and J assigned. A fraction of the clones does not appear; measured against another copy, unresolved V genes explain less than half of the discrepancy, and the remainder lacks a known reason. V and J calls plus clone size are reproduced from that table; the DNA served to infer D and trimming. The sample contains some 120,000 clones, more than 80% of them found a single time. The ten largest clones represent 3.3% of the sample.

No immune events such as infections were documented for the healthy donors during the collection period. Blood repertoires from healthy donors were used as a training cohort for calibrating time-dependent variance in a beta-binomial model of differential abundance of T-cell clones. There were 10 healthy donors in the training cohort, of whom 3 were female and 7 were male. Donor ages ranged from roughly 29 to 64 years, with an average of about 41 years. Whole blood was collected from each healthy donor at three time points spaced 2 to 3 weeks apart and obtained from a commercial supplier. Genomic DNA was extracted from unsorted whole blood for immunosequencing.

The TCR sequence derives from a person aged 18 to 70 in good health. The sequenced sample consisted of blood. The sequence joins TRBV9 to TRBJ2-2, with the D gene not clear enough to name. Here is the DNA: TGTGCCAGCAGCGTAGCACTTGACTCAGGCGGGGAGCTGTTTTTT. This yields the protein CASSVALDSGGELFF.